This TCR beta chain was found in a study of shared clonotypes between healthy human individuals. CDR3 size: 13 residues. Germline V gene lookup returns CDR1 MRHNA and CDR2 SNTAGT. J was trimmed by 9 bases and V by 8 bases; bases with no gene match: 6. TCRdb's table, derived via immunoSEQ multiplex PCR, lists solely in-frame clones and lacks some. The sample has 2,500,000 or so clones; over 85% are singletons. This receptor was identified in a man younger than 35 in good health. The J gene is TRBJ1-6, the V gene TRBV6-4; 8 nucleotides align to TRBD1. Sequencing was carried out using naive CD4+ T cells sorted from blood. Specified subset: CD45RA+ positively selected. The CDR3 region is CASLWTGTSPLHF. DNA of the CDR3: TGTGCCAGCTTGTGGACAGGGACTTCACCCCTCCACTTT.